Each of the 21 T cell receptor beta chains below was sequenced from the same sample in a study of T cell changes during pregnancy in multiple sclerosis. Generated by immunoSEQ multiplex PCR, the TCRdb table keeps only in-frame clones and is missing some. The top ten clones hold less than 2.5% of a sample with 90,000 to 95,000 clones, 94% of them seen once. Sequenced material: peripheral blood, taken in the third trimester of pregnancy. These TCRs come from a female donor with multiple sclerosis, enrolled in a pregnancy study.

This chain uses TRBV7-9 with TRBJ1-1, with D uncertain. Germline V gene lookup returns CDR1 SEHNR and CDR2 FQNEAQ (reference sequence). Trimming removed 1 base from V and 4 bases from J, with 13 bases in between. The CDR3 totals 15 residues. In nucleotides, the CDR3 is TGTGCCAGCAGCTTAGTTACGGGATGGGGCACTGAAGCTTTCTTT. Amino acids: CASSLVTGWGTEAFF.

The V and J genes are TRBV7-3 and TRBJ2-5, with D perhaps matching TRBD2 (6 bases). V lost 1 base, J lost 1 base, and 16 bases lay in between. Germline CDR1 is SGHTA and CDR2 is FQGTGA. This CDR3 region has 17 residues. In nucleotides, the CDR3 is TGTGCCAGCAGCTTAAAGCCCGGCGGGAATCCCCAAGAGACCCAGTACTTC. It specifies CASSLKPGGNPQETQYF.

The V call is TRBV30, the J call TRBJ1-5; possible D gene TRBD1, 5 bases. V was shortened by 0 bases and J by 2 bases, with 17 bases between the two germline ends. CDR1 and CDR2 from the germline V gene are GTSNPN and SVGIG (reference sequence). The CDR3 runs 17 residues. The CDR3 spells CAWSVGPSRGRNQPQHF. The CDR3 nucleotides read TGTGCCTGGAGTGTCGGCCCTAGTAGGGGCCGCAATCAGCCCCAGCATTTT.

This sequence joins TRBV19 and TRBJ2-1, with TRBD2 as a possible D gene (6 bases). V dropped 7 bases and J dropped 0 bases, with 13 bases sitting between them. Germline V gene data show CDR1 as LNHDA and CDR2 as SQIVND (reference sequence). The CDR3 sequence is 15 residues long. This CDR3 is CASKMAGNSYNEQFF. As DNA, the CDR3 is TGTGCCAGTAAGATGGCGGGAAACTCCTACAATGAGCAGTTCTTC.

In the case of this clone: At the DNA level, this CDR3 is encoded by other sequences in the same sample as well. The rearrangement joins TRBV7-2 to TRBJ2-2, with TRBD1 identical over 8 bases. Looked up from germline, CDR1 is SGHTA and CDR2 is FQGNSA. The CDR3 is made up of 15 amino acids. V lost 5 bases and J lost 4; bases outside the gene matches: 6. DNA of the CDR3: TGTGCCAGCAGCCCGACAGGGGCGGGCACCGGGGAGCTGTTTTTT. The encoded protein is CASSPTGAGTGELFF.

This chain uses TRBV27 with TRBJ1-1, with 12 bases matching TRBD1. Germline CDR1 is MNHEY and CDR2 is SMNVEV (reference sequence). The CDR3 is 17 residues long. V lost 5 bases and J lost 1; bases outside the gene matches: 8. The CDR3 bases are TGTGCCAGCAGTAAACCGGGACAGGGGGCAGCGAACACTGAAGCTTTCTTT. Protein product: CASSKPGQGAANTEAFF.

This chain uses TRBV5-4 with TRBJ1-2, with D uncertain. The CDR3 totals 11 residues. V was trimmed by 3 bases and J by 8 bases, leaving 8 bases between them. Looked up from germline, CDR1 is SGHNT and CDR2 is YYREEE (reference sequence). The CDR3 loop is CASSSFVGYTF. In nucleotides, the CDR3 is TGTGCCAGCAGCTCGTTCGTCGGCTACACCTTC.

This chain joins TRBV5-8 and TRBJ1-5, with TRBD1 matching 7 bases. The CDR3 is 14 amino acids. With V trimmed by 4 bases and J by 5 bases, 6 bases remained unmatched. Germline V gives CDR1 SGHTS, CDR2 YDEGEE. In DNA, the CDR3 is TGTGCCAGCAGCCTAACAGGGGCCCATCAGCCCCAGCATTTT. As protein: CASSLTGAHQPQHF.

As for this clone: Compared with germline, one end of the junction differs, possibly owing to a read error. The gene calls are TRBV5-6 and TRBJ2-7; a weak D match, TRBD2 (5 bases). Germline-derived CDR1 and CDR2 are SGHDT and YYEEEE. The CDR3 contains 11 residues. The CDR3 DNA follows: TGTGCCAGCAGCTTGGCGGGATCCCCGAACTTC. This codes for CASSLAGSPNF.

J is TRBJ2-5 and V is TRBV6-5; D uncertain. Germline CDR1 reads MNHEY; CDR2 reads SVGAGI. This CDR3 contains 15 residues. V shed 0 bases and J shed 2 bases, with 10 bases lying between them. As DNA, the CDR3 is TGTGCCAGCAGTTACTCCGAGCTGTCACAAGAGACCCAGTACTTC. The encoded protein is CASSYSELSQETQYF.

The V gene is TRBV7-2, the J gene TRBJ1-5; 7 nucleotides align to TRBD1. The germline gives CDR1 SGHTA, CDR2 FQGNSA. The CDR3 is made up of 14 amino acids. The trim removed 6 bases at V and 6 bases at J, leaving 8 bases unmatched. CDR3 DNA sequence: TGTGCCAGCAGTTTCGACAGGGTGGGTCAGCCCCAGCATTTT. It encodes CASSFDRVGQPQHF.

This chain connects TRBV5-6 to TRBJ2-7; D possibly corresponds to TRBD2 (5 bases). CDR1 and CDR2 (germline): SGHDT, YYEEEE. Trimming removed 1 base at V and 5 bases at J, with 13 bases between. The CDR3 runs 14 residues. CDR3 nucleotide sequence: TGTGCCAGCAGCTTGCCGGGGAGTCGCAACGAGCAGTACTTC. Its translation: CASSLPGSRNEQYF.

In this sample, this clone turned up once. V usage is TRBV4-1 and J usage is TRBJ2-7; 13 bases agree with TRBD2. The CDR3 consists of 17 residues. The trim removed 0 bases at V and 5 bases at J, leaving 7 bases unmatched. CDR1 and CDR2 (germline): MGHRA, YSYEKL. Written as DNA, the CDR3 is TGCGCCAGCAGCCAAGAACTAGCGGGAGGGCTATTCGACGAGCAGTACTTC. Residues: CASSQELAGGLFDEQYF.

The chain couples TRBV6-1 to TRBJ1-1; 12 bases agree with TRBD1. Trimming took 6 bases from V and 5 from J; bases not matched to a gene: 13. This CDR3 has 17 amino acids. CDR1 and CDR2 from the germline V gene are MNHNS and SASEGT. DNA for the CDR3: TGTGCCAGCAGCGAATCCACGGGACAGGGGGCAATTACTGAAGCTTTCTTT. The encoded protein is CASSESTGQGAITEAFF.

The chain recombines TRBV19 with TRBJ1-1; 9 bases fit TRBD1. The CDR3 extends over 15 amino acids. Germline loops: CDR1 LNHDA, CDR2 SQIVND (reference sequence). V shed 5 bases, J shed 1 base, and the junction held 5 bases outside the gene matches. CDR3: CASSSTGGANTEAFF. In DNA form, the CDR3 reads TGTGCCAGTAGTTCAACAGGGGGCGCGAACACTGAAGCTTTCTTT.

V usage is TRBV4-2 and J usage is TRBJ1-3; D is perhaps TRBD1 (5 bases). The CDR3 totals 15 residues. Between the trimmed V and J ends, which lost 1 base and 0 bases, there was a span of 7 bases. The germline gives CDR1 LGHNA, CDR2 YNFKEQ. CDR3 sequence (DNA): TGTGCCAGCAGCCAAGTGGGGGGCTCTGGAAACACCATATATTTT. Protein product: CASSQVGGSGNTIYF.

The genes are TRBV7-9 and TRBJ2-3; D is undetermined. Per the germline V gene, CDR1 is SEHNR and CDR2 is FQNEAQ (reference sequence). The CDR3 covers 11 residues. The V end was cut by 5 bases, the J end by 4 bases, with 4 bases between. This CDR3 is CASSTADTQYF. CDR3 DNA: TGTGCCAGCAGCACGGCAGATACGCAGTATTTT.

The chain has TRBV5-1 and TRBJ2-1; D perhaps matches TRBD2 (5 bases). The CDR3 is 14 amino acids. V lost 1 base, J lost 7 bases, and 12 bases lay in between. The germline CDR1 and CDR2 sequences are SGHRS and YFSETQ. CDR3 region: CASSLYSPGNEQFF. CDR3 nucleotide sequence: TGCGCCAGCAGCTTGTACTCTCCGGGAAATGAGCAGTTCTTC. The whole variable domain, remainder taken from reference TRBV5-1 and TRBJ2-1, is KAGVTQTPRYLIKTRGQQVTLSCSPISGHRSVSWYQQTPGQGLQFLFEYFSETQRNKGNFPGRFSGRQFSNSRSEMNVSTLELGDSALYLCASSLYSPGNEQFFGPGTRLTVL.

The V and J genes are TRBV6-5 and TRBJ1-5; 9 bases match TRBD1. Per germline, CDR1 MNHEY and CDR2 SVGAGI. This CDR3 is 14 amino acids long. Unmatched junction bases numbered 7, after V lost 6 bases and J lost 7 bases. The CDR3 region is CASRQTGGVQPQHF. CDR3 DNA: TGTGCCAGCAGACAAACAGGGGGCGTGCAGCCCCAGCATTTT.

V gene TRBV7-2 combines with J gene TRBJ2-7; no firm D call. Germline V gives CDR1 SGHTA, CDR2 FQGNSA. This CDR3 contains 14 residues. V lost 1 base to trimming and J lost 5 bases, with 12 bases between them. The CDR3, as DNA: TGTGCCAGCAGCTTAGAACTCCCGATGGACGAGCAGTACTTC. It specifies CASSLELPMDEQYF.

DNA for the CDR3: TGCGCCAGCAGCCCGACTAGCGTCACCGGGGAGCTGTTTTTT. Protein: CASSPTSVTGELFF. This sequence joins TRBV5-1 and TRBJ2-2, with TRBD2 matching 8 bases. CDR1 is SGHRS and CDR2 is YFSETQ in the germline V gene. The V gene end was trimmed by 4 bases and the J gene end by 4 bases; junction bases not matched to a gene: 3. The CDR3 length is 14 residues.